The 3 T cell receptor beta chains in this list originate from one sample, sequenced in a study of T cell clonality in common variable immunodeficiency. Using immunoSEQ multiplex PCR, the repertoire was profiled, and TCRdb retains in-frame clones only, with some absent. This repertoire holds tens of thousands of clones, and none appear only once. Sequenced sample: peripheral blood mononuclear cells. Source of these receptors: a person aged 18 to 75 in good health.

The sample holds many counts of this clone. The read falls 3 residues short of the CDR3 end, and the missing part is taken from the germline J gene. The genes are TRBV19 and TRBJ1-1, with D perhaps matching TRBD1 (6 bases). Per the germline V gene, CDR1 is LNHDA and CDR2 is SQIVND (reference sequence). This CDR3 spans 14 amino acids. The ends were cut back, 5 bases at V and 2 bases at J, with 12 bases in the middle. The CDR3 DNA, read in part, is TGTGCCAGTAGTCACTTGGACAGCAACACTGAA. The encoded protein is CASSHLDSNTE. The whole CDR3 reads CASSHLDSNTEAFF.

On this clone: The read stops 3 residues short of the end of the CDR3; the missing end is completed from the germline J gene. This chain connects TRBV6-1 to TRBJ1-2; unclear D gene. This CDR3 region has 15 residues. Germline assignment: CDR1 MNHNS and CDR2 SASEGT. The CDR3 loop reads CASSGELAGKNDYTF. Incomplete CDR3 DNA: TGTGCCAGCAGTGGAGAACTAGCGGGAAAAAATGAC.

The sample holds a few counts of this clone. The read stops 3 residues short of the end of the CDR3; the missing end is completed from the germline J gene. The chain joins TRBV5-4 to TRBJ2-7; 12 bases are a match to TRBD2. The V gene end was trimmed by 2 bases and the J gene end by 6 bases; junction bases not matched to a gene: 6. The CDR3 loop spans 15 amino acids. Germline-derived CDR1 and CDR2 are SGHNT and YYREEE (reference sequence). CDR3 DNA, as far as it was read: TGTGCCAGCAGCTTATTAACTAGCGGGAGGCGCGAG. This sequence encodes CASSLLTSGRRE. The entire CDR3 protein reads CASSLLTSGRREQYF.